This T cell receptor (beta chain) was sequenced during a study of T cells after yellow fever vaccination. This clonotype was found a few times. The length of the CDR3 is 14 residues. Germline V gene data show CDR1 as SGHVS and CDR2 as FNYEAQ. After removal of 2 bases from V and 6 bases from J, the junction contained 2 bases not matched to a gene. MiXCR, run by TCRdb on the 5' RACE reads, gives a single entry per CDR3 protein. The sample carries just under 600,000 distinct CDR3 sequences, approximately 13% recorded once. J is TRBJ2-7 and V is TRBV7-6; TRBD2 agrees at 12 bases. Material: PBMCs, obtained on the day of the yellow fever booster vaccination. The receptor was isolated from a man under 40 who received the YFV17D yellow fever vaccine. CDR3 protein: CASSLLAGGREQYF. CDR3 sequence (DNA): TGTGCCAGCAGCTTACTAGCGGGAGGGCGCGAGCAGTACTTC. The full variable domain, completed using reference TRBV7-6 and TRBJ2-7, is GAGVSQSPRYKVTKRGQDVALRCDPISGHVSLYWYRQALGQGPEFLTYFNYEAQQDKSGLPNDRFSAERPEGSISTLTIQRTEQRDSAMYRCASSLLAGGREQYFGPGTRLTVT.